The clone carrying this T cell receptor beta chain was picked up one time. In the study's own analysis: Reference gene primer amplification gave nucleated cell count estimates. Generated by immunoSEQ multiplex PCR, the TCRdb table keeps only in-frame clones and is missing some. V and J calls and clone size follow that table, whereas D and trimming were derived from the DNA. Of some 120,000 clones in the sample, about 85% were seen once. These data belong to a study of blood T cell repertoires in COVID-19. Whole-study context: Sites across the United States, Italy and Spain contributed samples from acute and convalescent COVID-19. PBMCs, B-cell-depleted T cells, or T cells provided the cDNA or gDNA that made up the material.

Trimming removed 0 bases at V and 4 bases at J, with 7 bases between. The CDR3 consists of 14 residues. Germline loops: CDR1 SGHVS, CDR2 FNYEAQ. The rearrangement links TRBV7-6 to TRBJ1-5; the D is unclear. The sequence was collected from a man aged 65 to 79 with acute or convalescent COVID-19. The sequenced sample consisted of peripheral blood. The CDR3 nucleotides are TGTGCCAGCAGCTTAGCTCGAGATAATCAGCCCCAGCATTTT. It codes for CASSLARDNQPQHF.